Shown below are 10 T cell receptor beta chains from a single sample sequenced in a study of technical replicates of blood from four donors. Here immunoSEQ multiplex PCR was the method, and the copy in TCRdb shows in-frame clones only, minus some. Here the sample spans around 76,000 clones, over 95% being singletons. Input material: T cells isolated from PBMCs. These receptors were taken from a human donor in good health.

Here the CDR3 DNA reads TGTGCCAGCAGCGTAGCCCCATCATCCCCTGAAGCTTTCTTT. Its translation: CASSVAPSSPEAFF. The chain uses TRBV9 and TRBJ1-1; unclear D gene. Germline V gives CDR1 SGDLS, CDR2 YYNGEE. The CDR3 length is 14 residues. The V gene lost 0 bases and the J gene lost 6 bases, with 12 bases spanning the gap.

The rearrangement links TRBV9 to TRBJ1-5, with D possibly being TRBD1 (5 bases). V lost 0 bases to trimming and J lost 6 bases, with 10 bases between them. The germline V gene encodes CDR1 SGDLS and CDR2 YYNGEE. The CDR3 runs 14 residues. The CDR3 reads CASSVEAGFQPQHF. CDR3 bases: TGTGCCAGCAGCGTAGAGGCAGGGTTTCAGCCCCAGCATTTT.

V gene TRBV19 combines with J gene TRBJ1-5, with unresolved D. The CDR3 contains 17 residues. Germline V lookup: CDR1 LNHDA, CDR2 SQIVND (reference sequence). V was shortened by 0 bases and J by 6 bases, with 18 bases between the two germline ends. This chain's CDR3 is CASSIDRSTSEGQPQHF. CDR3 sequence (DNA): TGTGCCAGTAGTATAGACAGGAGCACTTCTGAGGGTCAGCCCCAGCATTTT.

This chain links TRBV11-1 with TRBJ2-7, with 13 bases matching TRBD2. CDR1 and CDR2 from the germline V gene are SGHAT and FQDESV (reference sequence). V was clipped by 5 bases and J by 0 bases; unmatched bases: 4. CDR3 length: 16 residues. The CDR3 here is CASSKRTSGSSYEQYF. For the CDR3, the DNA is TGTGCCAGCAGCAAGAGGACTAGCGGGAGCTCCTACGAGCAGTACTTC.

The chain has TRBV2 and TRBJ1-4; possibly TRBD1 for D (5 bases). Deletions cut 4 bases from V and 8 bases from J, with 17 bases between. There are 15 residues in the CDR3. Germline V gives CDR1 SNHLY, CDR2 FYNNEI. As DNA, the CDR3 is TGTGCCAGCAGTGTCTCCCAGGGAATGGAAGAAAAACTGTTTTTT. This sequence encodes CASSVSQGMEEKLFF.

V usage is TRBV2 and J usage is TRBJ2-1; possible D gene TRBD2, 6 bases. Germline assignment: CDR1 SNHLY and CDR2 FYNNEI. V lost 7 bases to trimming and J lost 0 bases, with 13 bases between them. The CDR3 loop spans 15 amino acids. Here the CDR3 reads CASTMEGSSYNEQFF. DNA of the CDR3: TGTGCCAGCACAATGGAGGGAAGCTCCTACAATGAGCAGTTCTTC.

The rearrangement links TRBV16 to TRBJ2-5; D is unresolved. Trimming took 7 bases from V and 2 from J, leaving 11 bases between them. Germline V CDR1 and CDR2: KGHSY, FQNENV. The CDR3 is 13 amino acids. The DNA for the CDR3 is TGTGCCAGCAAGTCACTGATACAAGAGACCCAGTACTTC. Protein: CASKSLIQETQYF.

The J gene is TRBJ2-7, the V gene TRBV10-3; 10 bases map to TRBD1. The V segment lost 4 bases and the J segment 1 base; nucleotides outside the gene matches: 4. Germline V lookup: CDR1 ENHRY, CDR2 SYGVKD. This CDR3 is 15 amino acids long. This chain's CDR3 is CAISAPGQGSYEQYF. For the CDR3, the DNA is TGTGCCATCAGTGCGCCGGGACAGGGGTCCTACGAGCAGTACTTC.

The sample holds one count of this clone. The chain couples TRBV11-1 to TRBJ2-1; 7 bases match TRBD2. Per germline, CDR1 SGHAT and CDR2 FQDESV (reference sequence). V shed 5 bases, J shed 2 bases, and the junction held 3 bases outside the gene matches. The length of the CDR3 is 14 residues. The CDR3 DNA is TGTGCCAGCAGCACCAGCGGGACCTACAATGAGCAGTTCTTC. Protein product: CASSTSGTYNEQFF.

The V and J genes are TRBV6-5 and TRBJ2-7; D ambiguous. CDR3 length: 14 amino acids. V dropped 0 bases and J dropped 2 bases, with 8 bases sitting between them. From germline, CDR1 is MNHEY and CDR2 SVGAGI. CDR3 sequence reads: CASSYSKTTYEQYF. The CDR3 DNA sequence: TGTGCCAGCAGTTACTCGAAGACAACCTACGAGCAGTACTTC.